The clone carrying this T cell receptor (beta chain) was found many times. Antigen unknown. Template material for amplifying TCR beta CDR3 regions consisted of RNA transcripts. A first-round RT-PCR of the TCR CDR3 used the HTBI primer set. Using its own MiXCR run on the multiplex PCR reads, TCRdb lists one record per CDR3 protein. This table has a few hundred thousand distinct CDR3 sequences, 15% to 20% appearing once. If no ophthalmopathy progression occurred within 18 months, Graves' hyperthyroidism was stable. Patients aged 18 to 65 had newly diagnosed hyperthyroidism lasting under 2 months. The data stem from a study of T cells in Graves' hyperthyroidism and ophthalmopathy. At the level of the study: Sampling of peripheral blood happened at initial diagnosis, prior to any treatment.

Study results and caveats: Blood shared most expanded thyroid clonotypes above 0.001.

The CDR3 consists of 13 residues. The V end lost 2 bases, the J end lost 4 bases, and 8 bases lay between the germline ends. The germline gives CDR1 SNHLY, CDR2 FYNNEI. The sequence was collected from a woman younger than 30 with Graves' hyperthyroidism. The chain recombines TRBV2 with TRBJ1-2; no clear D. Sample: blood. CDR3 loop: CASSERAVYGYTF. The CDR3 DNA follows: TGTGCCAGCAGTGAACGGGCAGTCTATGGCTACACCTTC.